A single sample gave rise to the 14 T cell receptor beta chains below, sequenced in a study of T-cell reconstitution after alpha-beta-depleted transplantation in children. Unique molecular identifiers were incorporated during preparation of the TCRbeta library. TCRdb ran MiXCR on the PCR reads and lists one entry per CDR3 protein. Among 350,000 to 400,000 distinct CDR3 sequences listed, around 21% were seen once. Source: PBMCs from the stem cell graft donor, taken from the stem cell graft. The origin of the receptors is a human donor who donated a stem cell graft to a child with acute myeloid leukemia.

This clonotype occurred a few times. This rearrangement joins TRBV25-1 to TRBJ2-5, with D possibly being TRBD2 (6 bases). The length of the CDR3 is 16 residues. Germline V gene data show CDR1 as MGHDK and CDR2 as SYGVNS. V shed 6 bases and J shed 0 bases, with 17 bases lying between them. This CDR3 reads CASSGVGGWYQETQYF. The CDR3 region has the DNA TGTGCCAGCAGCGGAGTCGGAGGGTGGTACCAAGAGACCCAGTACTTC. The full variable domain, its missing parts supplied by reference TRBV25-1 and TRBJ2-5, is EADIYQTPRYLVIGTGKKITLECSQTMGHDKMYWYQQDPGMELHLIHYSYGVNSTEKGDLSSESTVSRIRTEHFPLTLESARPSHTSQYLCASSGVGGWYQETQYFGPGTRLLVL.

This clonotype showed up many times. This chain uses TRBV5-1 with TRBJ2-2; D ambiguous. Germline-derived CDR1 and CDR2 are SGHRS and YFSETQ. CDR3 length: 15 residues. V lost 0 bases, J lost 3 bases, and 9 bases lay in between. Here the CDR3 DNA reads TGCGCCAGCAGCTTGGGGGCAGATTACACCGGGGAGCTGTTTTTT. As protein: CASSLGADYTGELFF.

The sample holds many counts of this clonotype. The genes are TRBV20-1 and TRBJ2-1, with D possibly being TRBD2 (5 bases). The CDR3 is made up of 14 amino acids. The V end was cut by 6 bases, the J end by 4 bases, with 16 bases between. Germline assignment: CDR1 DFQATT and CDR2 SNEGSKA (reference sequence). The CDR3 nucleotides are TGCAGTGCCCGGAGGCTAGGAGGTTACAATGAGCAGTTCTTC. It translates to CSARRLGGYNEQFF.

The chain couples TRBV20-1 to TRBJ2-2; D remains unclear. The CDR3 is 15 amino acids. CDR1 and CDR2 from the germline V gene are DFQATT and SNEGSKA (reference sequence). V was pared by 3 bases and J by 3 bases, with 14 bases between. CDR3 in DNA: TGCAGTGCTAGTTCGCCGCAAATTCACACCGGGGAGCTGTTTTTT. As protein: CSASSPQIHTGELFF.

This clonotype was counted a few times. The V call is TRBV5-4, the J call TRBJ2-6; the D is unclear. This CDR3 has 13 residues. The V and J ends lost 4 bases and 0 bases respectively, with 2 bases between them. In germline, CDR1 is SGHNT, CDR2 YYREEE (reference sequence). Here the CDR3 reads CASSASGANVLTF. Written as DNA, the CDR3 is TGTGCCAGCAGCGCCTCTGGGGCCAACGTCCTGACTTTC.

The J gene is TRBJ1-2, the V gene TRBV5-1; 8 bases align to TRBD1. The CDR3 loop spans 17 amino acids. In germline, CDR1 is SGHRS, CDR2 YFSETQ. After removal of 0 bases from V and 4 bases from J, the junction contained 11 bases not matched to a gene. The CDR3 region has the DNA TGCGCCAGCAGCTTGGTTGTCGGGCCAGGGGGCAGCTATGGCTACACCTTC. Translated: CASSLVVGPGGSYGYTF.

The chain links TRBV12-3 or TRBV12-4 to TRBJ1-2, with no clear D. V was shortened by 7 bases and J by 5 bases, with 8 bases between the two germline ends. This CDR3 spans 11 amino acids. CDR3 region: CASISGYGYTF. CDR3 bases: TGTGCCAGCATCTCGGGTTATGGCTACACCTTC.

The chain employs TRBV29-1 and TRBJ2-7, with D possibly matching TRBD2 (6 bases). Germline values: CDR1 SQVTM, CDR2 ANQGSEA. V was clipped by 6 bases and J by 3 bases, with 12 bases between them. CDR3 length equals 12 residues. CDR3 residues: CSVVGGNYEQYF. The CDR3 DNA reads as TGCAGCGTAGTCGGCGGGAACTACGAGCAGTACTTC.

This clonotype was observed a handful of times. The V and J genes are TRBV29-1 and TRBJ2-3; D is possibly TRBD1 (6 bases). Trimming stripped 3 bases from V and 3 bases from J, with 10 bases between. The CDR3 sequence is 13 residues long. In germline, CDR1 is SQVTM, CDR2 ANQGSEA. CDR3 sequence: CSVDGQGTDTQYF. The CDR3 DNA follows: TGCAGCGTTGATGGTCAGGGGACAGATACGCAGTATTTT.

The sample holds many counts of this clonotype. The chain joins TRBV20-1 to TRBJ2-3, with TRBD1 matching over 7 bases. Per the germline V gene, CDR1 is DFQATT and CDR2 is SNEGSKA (reference sequence). This CDR3 is built from 13 residues. V trimming: 6 bases; J trimming: 1 base; junction bases outside the gene matches: 4. The CDR3 is CSAITGGTDTQYF. In DNA form, the CDR3 reads TGCAGTGCAATTACAGGGGGCACAGATACGCAGTATTTT.

This clonotype was counted a few times. The chain has TRBV6-5 and TRBJ2-3, with D possibly being TRBD1 (6 bases). V lost 3 bases to trimming and J lost 3 bases, with 10 bases between them. CDR1 and CDR2 from the germline V gene are MNHEY and SVGAGI. The length of the CDR3 is 14 residues. The CDR3 DNA reads TGTGCCAGCAGTTATGGACAGCTAACAGATACGCAGTATTTT. It is translated as CASSYGQLTDTQYF.

In this sample, this clonotype turned up a few times. V and J are TRBV11-3 and TRBJ1-1, with 10 bases lining up with TRBD1. Per germline, CDR1 SGHNT and CDR2 YENEEA. The V and J ends lost 3 bases and 0 bases, in that order; junction bases with no gene match: 10. This CDR3 is built from 18 residues. For the CDR3, the DNA is TGTGCCAGCAGCTTGACGGGACAGGGGACAACTTTGAACACTGAAGCTTTCTTT. Translating it yields CASSLTGQGTTLNTEAFF.

The genes are TRBV6-2 or TRBV6-3 and TRBJ2-1; 12 nucleotides agree with TRBD1. CDR3 length equals 19 residues. The germline gives CDR1 MNHEY, CDR2 SVGEGT. The junction had 15 bases not matched to a gene; V was cut back by 5 bases and J by 4 bases. CDR3 protein: CASSGGDRGPTTAYNEQFF. CDR3 nucleotides: TGTGCCAGCAGTGGTGGGGACAGGGGGCCCACGACCGCATACAATGAGCAGTTCTTC.

This clonotype was detected ten times or more. This chain joins TRBV20-1 and TRBJ2-1; D may be TRBD1 or TRBD2 (5 bases each). This CDR3 is 16 amino acids long. V lost 0 bases to trimming and J lost 6 bases, with 18 bases between them. Germline assignment: CDR1 DFQATT and CDR2 SNEGSKA (reference sequence). CDR3 protein: CSARDFRPRGTNEQFF. CDR3 DNA sequence: TGCAGTGCTAGAGATTTCAGACCCCGAGGGACCAATGAGCAGTTCTTC.